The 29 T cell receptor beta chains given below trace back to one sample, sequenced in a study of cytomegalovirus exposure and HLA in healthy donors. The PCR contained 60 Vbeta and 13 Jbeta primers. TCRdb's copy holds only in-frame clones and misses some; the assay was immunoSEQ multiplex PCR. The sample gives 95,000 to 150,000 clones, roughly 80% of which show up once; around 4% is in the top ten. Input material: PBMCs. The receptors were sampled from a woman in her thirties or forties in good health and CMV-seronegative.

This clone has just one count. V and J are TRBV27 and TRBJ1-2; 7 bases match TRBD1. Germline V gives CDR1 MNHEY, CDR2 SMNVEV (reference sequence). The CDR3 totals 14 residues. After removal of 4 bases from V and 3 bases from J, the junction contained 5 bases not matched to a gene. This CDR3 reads CASSSSTGDYGYTF. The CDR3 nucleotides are TGTGCCAGCAGTTCCTCCACAGGGGACTATGGCTACACCTTC.

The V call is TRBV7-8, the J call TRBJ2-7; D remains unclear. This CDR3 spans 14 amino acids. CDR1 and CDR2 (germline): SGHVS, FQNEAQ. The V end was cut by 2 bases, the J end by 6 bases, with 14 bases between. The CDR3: CASSLNFGSSEQYF. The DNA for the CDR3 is TGTGCCAGCAGCTTAAATTTCGGGTCGTCCGAGCAGTACTTC.

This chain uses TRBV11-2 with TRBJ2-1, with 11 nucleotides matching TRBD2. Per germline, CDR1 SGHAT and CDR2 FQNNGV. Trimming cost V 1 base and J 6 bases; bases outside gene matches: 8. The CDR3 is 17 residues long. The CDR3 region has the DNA TGTGCCAGCAGCTTAGCGCCCGGGACTAGCGGACCCAATGAGCAGTTCTTC. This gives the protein CASSLAPGTSGPNEQFF.

For the CDR3, the DNA is TGCGCCAGCAGCTTGGGAGCGGGAGGGCGGACAGATACGCAGTATTTT. It specifies CASSLGAGGRTDTQYF. The genes are TRBV5-1 and TRBJ2-3; 10 bases fit TRBD2. The CDR3 is made up of 16 amino acids. In germline, CDR1 is SGHRS, CDR2 YFSETQ. The J segment lost 3 bases and the V segment lost 0 bases, leaving 4 bases of the junction unmatched.

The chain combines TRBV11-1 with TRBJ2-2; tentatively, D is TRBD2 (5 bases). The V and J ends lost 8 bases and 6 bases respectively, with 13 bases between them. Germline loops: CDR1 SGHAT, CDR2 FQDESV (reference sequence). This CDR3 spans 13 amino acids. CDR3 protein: CASSLEGSGELFF. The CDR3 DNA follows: TGTGCCAGCTCACTTGAGGGTTCCGGGGAGCTGTTTTTT.

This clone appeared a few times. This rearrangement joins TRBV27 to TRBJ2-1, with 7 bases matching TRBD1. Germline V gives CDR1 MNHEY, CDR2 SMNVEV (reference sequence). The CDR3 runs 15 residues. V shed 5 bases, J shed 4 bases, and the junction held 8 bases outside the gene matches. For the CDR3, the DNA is TGTGCCAGCAGTAAACGACAGGGTTCTTACAATGAGCAGTTCTTC. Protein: CASSKRQGSYNEQFF.

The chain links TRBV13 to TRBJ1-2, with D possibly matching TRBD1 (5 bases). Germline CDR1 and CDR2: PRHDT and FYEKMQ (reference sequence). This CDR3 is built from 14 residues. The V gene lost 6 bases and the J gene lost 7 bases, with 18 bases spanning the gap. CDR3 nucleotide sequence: TGTGCCAGCAGAAAGGCAGGGATTGATCCTGGCTACACCTTC. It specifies CASRKAGIDPGYTF.

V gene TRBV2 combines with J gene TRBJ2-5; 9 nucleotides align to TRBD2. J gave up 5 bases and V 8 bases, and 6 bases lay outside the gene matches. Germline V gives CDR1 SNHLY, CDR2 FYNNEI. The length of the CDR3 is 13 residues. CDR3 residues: CASLAGAVETQYF. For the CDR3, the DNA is TGTGCCAGCTTAGCGGGAGCGGTGGAGACCCAGTACTTC.

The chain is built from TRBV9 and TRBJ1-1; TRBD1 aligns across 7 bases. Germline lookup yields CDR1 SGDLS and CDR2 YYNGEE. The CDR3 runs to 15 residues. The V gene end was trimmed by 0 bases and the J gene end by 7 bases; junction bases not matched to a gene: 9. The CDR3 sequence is CASSVAPGTAVEAFF. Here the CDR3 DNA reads TGTGCCAGCAGCGTAGCCCCTGGGACAGCCGTTGAAGCTTTCTTT.

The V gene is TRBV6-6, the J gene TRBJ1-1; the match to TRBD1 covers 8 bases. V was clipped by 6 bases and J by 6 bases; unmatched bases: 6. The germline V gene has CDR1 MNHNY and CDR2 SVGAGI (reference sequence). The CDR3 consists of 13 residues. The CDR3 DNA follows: TGTGCCAGCAGCCCAGGACAGGGTCCTGAAGCTTTCTTT. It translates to CASSPGQGPEAFF.

CDR3 region: CASSLKGSGRAYNEQFF. DNA of the CDR3: TGTGCCAGCAGCTTAAAAGGTAGCGGGAGGGCCTACAATGAGCAGTTCTTC. The V and J genes are TRBV11-2 and TRBJ2-1; 11 bases are a match to TRBD2. The length of the CDR3 is 17 residues. Germline V gene sequence: CDR1 SGHAT, CDR2 FQNNGV. V shed 2 bases, J shed 2 bases, and the junction held 5 bases outside the gene matches.

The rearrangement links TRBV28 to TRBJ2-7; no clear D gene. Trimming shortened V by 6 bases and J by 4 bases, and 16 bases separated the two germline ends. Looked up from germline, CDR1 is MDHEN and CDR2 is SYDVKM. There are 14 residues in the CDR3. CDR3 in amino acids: CASRRDTVGYEQYF. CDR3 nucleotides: TGTGCCAGCAGACGAGACACCGTGGGTTACGAGCAGTACTTC.

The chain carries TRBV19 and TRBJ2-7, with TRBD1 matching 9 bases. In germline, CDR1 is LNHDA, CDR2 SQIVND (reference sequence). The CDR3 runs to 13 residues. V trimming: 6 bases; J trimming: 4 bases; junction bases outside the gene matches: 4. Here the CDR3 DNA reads TGTGCCAGTAGCCCCGGGACAGGGTACGAGCAGTACTTC. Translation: CASSPGTGYEQYF.

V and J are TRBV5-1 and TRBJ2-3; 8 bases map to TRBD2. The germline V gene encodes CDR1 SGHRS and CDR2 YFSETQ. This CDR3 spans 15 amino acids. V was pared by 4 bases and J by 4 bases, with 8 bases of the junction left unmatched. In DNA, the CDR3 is TGCGCCAGCAGCCCAAGCGGGAGAAGCGCAGATACGCAGTATTTT. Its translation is CASSPSGRSADTQYF.

DNA of the CDR3: TGTGCCAGCTCCAGTGCAACTAATGAAAAACTGTTTTTT. This codes for CASSSATNEKLFF. V and J are TRBV18 and TRBJ1-4; no definite D call. Trimming took 6 bases from V and 0 from J, leaving 5 bases between them. This CDR3 comprises 13 residues. Germline V gene lookup returns CDR1 KGHSH and CDR2 LQKENI.

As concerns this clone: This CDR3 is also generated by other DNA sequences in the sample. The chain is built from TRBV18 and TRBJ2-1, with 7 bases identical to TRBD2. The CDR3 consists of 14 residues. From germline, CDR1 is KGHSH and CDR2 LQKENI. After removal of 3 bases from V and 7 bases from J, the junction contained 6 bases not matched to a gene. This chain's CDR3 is CASSPLAGGNEQFF. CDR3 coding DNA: TGTGCCAGCTCACCTTTAGCCGGGGGGAATGAGCAGTTCTTC.

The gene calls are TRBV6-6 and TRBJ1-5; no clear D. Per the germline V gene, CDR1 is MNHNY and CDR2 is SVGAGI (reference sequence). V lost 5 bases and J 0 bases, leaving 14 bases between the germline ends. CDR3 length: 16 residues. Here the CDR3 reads CASSPTEVSSNQPQHF. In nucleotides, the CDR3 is TGTGCCAGCAGTCCGACGGAGGTTAGTAGCAATCAGCCCCAGCATTTT.

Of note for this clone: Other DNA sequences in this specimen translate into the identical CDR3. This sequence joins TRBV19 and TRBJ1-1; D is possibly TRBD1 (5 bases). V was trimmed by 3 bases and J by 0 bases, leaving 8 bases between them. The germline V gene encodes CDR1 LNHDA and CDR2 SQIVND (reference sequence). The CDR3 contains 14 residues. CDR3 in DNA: TGTGCCAGTAGTATGGGGCAGATGAACACTGAAGCTTTCTTT. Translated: CASSMGQMNTEAFF.

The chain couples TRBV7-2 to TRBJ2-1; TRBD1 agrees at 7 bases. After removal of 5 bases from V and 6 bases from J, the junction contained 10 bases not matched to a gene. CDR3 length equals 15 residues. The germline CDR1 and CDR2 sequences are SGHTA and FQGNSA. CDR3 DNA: TGTGCCAGCAGCCGAACAGGGGCGGGCGGCAATGAGCAGTTCTTC. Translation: CASSRTGAGGNEQFF.

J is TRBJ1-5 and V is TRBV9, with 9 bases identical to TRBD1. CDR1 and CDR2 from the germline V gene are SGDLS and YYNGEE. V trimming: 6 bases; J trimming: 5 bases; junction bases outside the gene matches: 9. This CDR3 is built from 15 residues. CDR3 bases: TGTGCCAGCACCCTCCCCCGGGACAGGGATCAGCCCCAGCATTTT. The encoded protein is CASTLPRDRDQPQHF.

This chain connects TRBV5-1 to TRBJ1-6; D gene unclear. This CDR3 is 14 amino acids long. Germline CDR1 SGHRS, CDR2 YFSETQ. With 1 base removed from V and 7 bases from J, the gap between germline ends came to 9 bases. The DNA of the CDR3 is TGCGCCAGCAGCTTGCGCAGGAACAATTCACCCCTCCACTTT. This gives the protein CASSLRRNNSPLHF.

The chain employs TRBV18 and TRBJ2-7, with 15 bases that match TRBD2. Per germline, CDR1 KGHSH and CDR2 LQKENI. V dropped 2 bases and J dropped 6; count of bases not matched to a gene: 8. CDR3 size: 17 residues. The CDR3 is CASSPSTGLAGGGEQYF. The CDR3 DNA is TGTGCCAGCTCACCATCAACGGGACTAGCGGGAGGCGGCGAGCAGTACTTC.

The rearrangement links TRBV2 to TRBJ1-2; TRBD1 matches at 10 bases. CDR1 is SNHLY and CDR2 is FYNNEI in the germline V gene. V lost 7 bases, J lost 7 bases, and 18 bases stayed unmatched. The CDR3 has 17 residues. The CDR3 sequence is CASNAGTGAMGSRGYTF. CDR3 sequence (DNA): TGTGCCAGCAATGCCGGGACAGGGGCAATGGGAAGCCGTGGCTACACCTTC.

CDR3 DNA sequence: TGCGCCAGCAGTCATTCGGACACAAACACAGATACGCAGTATTTT. Translation: CASSHSDTNTDTQYF. The chain couples TRBV23-1 to TRBJ2-3; possibly TRBD1 for D (5 bases). TRBV23-1 is marked as an open reading frame, function uncertain. The CDR3 runs to 15 residues. The germline V and J ends were trimmed by 3 bases and 2 bases, with 12 bases remaining between them.

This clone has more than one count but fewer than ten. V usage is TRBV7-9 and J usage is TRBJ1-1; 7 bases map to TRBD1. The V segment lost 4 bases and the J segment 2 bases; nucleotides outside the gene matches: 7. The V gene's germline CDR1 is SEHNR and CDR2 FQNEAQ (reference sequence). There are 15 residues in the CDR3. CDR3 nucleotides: TGTGCCAGCAGCTGGACGGACAGGCTTAACACTGAAGCTTTCTTT. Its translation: CASSWTDRLNTEAFF.

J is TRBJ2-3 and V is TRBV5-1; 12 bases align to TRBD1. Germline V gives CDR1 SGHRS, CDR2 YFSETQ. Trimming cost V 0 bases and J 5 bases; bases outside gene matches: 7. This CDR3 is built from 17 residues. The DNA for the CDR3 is TGCGCCAGCAGCTTGGAGGGACAGGGGGCTTCGGTAGATACGCAGTATTTT. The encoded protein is CASSLEGQGASVDTQYF.

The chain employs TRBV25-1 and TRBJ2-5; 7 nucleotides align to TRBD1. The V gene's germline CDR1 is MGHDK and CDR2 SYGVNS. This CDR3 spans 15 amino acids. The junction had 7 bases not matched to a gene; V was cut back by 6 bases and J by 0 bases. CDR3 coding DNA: TGTGCCAGCAGCCCGTCGGGACAGTACCAAGAGACCCAGTACTTC. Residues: CASSPSGQYQETQYF.

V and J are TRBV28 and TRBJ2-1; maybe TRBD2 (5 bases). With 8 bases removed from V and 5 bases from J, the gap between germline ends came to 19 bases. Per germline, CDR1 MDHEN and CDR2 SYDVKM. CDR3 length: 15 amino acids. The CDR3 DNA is TGTGCCAGCCAAACGCGGGCTATCCTCAACAATGAGCAGTTCTTC. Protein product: CASQTRAILNNEQFF.

The DNA of the CDR3 is TGCGCCAGCAGCTTGGCCAACTGGAGCACAGATACGCAGTATTTT. Translating gives CASSLANWSTDTQYF. The chain has TRBV5-1 and TRBJ2-3; D is ambiguous. Trimming took off 0 bases at V and 0 bases at J, with 8 bases between the two ends. The CDR3 is made up of 15 amino acids. Germline V gives CDR1 SGHRS, CDR2 YFSETQ.